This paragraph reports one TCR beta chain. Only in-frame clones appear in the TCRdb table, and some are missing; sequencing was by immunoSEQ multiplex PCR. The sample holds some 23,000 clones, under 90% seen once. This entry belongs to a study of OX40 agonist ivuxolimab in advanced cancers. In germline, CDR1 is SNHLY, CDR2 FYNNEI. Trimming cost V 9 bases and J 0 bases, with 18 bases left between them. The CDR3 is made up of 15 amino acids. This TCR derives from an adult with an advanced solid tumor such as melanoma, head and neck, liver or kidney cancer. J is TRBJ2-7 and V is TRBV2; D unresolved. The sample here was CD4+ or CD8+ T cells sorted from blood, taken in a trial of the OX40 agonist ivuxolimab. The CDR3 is CARSTLKGPSYEQYF. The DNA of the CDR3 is TGTGCCAGATCAACTCTAAAAGGCCCCTCCTACGAGCAGTACTTC.